The 11 T cell receptor beta chains reported below all come from one sample, sequenced in a study of T cells in Graves' hyperthyroidism and ophthalmopathy. Using RNA transcripts as the source, TCR beta CDR3 regions were amplified. An initial round of RT-PCR targeting the TCR CDR3 relied on the HTBI primer set. TCRdb reprocessed the multiplex PCR reads via MiXCR and lists one record per CDR3 protein. The data show hundreds of thousands of distinct CDR3 sequences, around 38% seen once. Sequencing used blood. All receptors derive from a young man with Graves' hyperthyroidism.

The chain combines TRBV5-5 with TRBJ2-5; TRBD1 matches 7 bases. The CDR3 totals 15 residues. Germline assignment: CDR1 SGHKS and CDR2 YYEKEE (reference sequence). Losses at the gene ends were 0 bases for V and 4 bases for J; bases not matched to a gene: 6. The CDR3 DNA is TGTGCCAGCAGCTTGGTCGTACAGGGGATAGAGACCCAGTACTTC. The encoded protein is CASSLVVQGIETQYF.

By share, this clonotype counts as medium-sized (0.01 to 0.1%). The V gene is TRBV19, the J gene TRBJ1-1; D gene ambiguous. Trimming removed 3 bases from V and 1 base from J, with 6 bases in between. The CDR3 spans 13 residues. The germline CDR1 and CDR2 sequences are LNHDA and SQIVND (reference sequence). This CDR3 reads CASSIGANTEAFF. CDR3 in DNA: TGTGCCAGTAGTATTGGAGCGAACACTGAAGCTTTCTTT.

This clonotype was seen only a few times. This rearrangement joins TRBV5-1 to TRBJ2-7; D is possibly TRBD1 or TRBD2 (6 bases each). Germline CDR1 and CDR2: SGHRS and YFSETQ. V lost 5 bases, J lost 4 bases, and 19 bases lay in between. The CDR3 is 15 residues long. CDR3 bases: TGCGCCAGCAGGCGTTCGGGTCAGGGGAGGTACGAGCAGTACTTC. Its protein product is CASRRSGQGRYEQYF. Full variable domain (missing parts from reference TRBV5-1 and TRBJ2-7): KAGVTQTPRYLIKTRGQQVTLSCSPISGHRSVSWYQQTPGQGLQFLFEYFSETQRNKGNFPGRFSGRQFSNSRSEMNVSTLELGDSALYLCASRRSGQGRYEQYFGPGTRLTVT.

This chain links TRBV7-2 with TRBJ2-2, with 9 bases identical to TRBD1. This CDR3 contains 15 residues. V lost 3 bases and J lost 8; bases outside the gene matches: 7. Per germline, CDR1 SGHTA and CDR2 FQGNSA. CDR3 in DNA: TGTGCCAGCAGCTTCGGGACAGGGTACATAGGGGAGCTGTTTTTT. This translates into CASSFGTGYIGELFF.

The genes are TRBV7-2 and TRBJ2-5; tentatively, D is TRBD1 or TRBD2 (5 bases each). The CDR3 extends over 15 amino acids. Germline CDR1 reads SGHTA; CDR2 reads FQGNSA. Trimming removed 2 bases at V and 11 bases at J, with 21 bases between. CDR3 nucleotide sequence: TGTGCCAGCAGCTTACGGCGGAACCGAGGGGATACGCAGTACTTC. Translated: CASSLRRNRGDTQYF.

This clonotype was observed a handful of times. The chain has TRBV27 and TRBJ2-5; 15 bases align to TRBD2. The CDR3 has 16 residues. Germline trimming cut 5 bases from V and 6 bases from J; bases unmatched to any gene: 7. Looked up from germline, CDR1 is MNHEY and CDR2 is SMNVEV (reference sequence). The CDR3 region is CASSPGTSGGLKTQYF. The CDR3 DNA reads TGTGCCAGCAGTCCCGGGACTAGCGGGGGGTTAAAGACCCAGTACTTC.

This clonotype showed up just a few times. CDR3: CASSTRDRPNSPLHF. CDR3 DNA: TGTGCCAGCAGCACCCGGGACAGGCCTAATTCACCCCTCCACTTT. This chain joins TRBV13 and TRBJ1-6, with TRBD1 identical over 8 bases. Trimming at V came to 5 bases and at J to 6 bases, leaving 6 bases not matched to a gene. Germline V gene data show CDR1 as PRHDT and CDR2 as FYEKMQ (reference sequence). The CDR3 is 15 residues long.

The CDR3 protein is CSANDLTSDEQYF. CDR3 DNA sequence: TGCAGTGCTAACGATTTAACATCGGACGAGCAGTACTTC. The rearrangement uses TRBV20-1 and TRBJ2-7, with D hard to call. The CDR3 spans 13 residues. Germline assignment: CDR1 DFQATT and CDR2 SNEGSKA (reference sequence). Trimming shortened V by 4 bases and J by 5 bases, and 15 bases separated the two germline ends.

J is TRBJ1-5 and V is TRBV7-6; D remains unclear. Per germline, CDR1 SGHVS and CDR2 FNYEAQ. The CDR3 has 13 amino acids. V lost 5 bases and J 3 bases, leaving 8 bases between the germline ends. The CDR3 sequence: CASSAEFNQPQHF. The CDR3 nucleotides read TGTGCCAGCAGCGCCGAGTTCAATCAGCCCCAGCATTTT.

The chain is built from TRBV15 and TRBJ2-2, with 7 bases aligning to TRBD1. V was pared by 3 bases and J by 0 bases, with 1 base of the junction left unmatched. From germline, CDR1 is LNHNV and CDR2 YYDKDF (reference sequence). The CDR3 covers 15 residues. The CDR3 loop is CATSSGTANTGELFF. The CDR3 nucleotides are TGTGCCACCAGCAGCGGGACAGCGAACACCGGGGAGCTGTTTTTT. Looking up the rest from reference TRBV15 and TRBJ2-2 gives the full variable domain: DAMVIQNPRYQVTQFGKPVTLSCSQTLNHNVMYWYQQKSSQAPKLLFHYYDKDFNNEADTPDNFQSRRPNTSFCFLDIRSPGLGDTAMYLCATSSGTANTGELFFGEGSRLTVL.

The table lists this clonotype with a few counts. The chain has TRBV5-6 and TRBJ1-2; perhaps TRBD1 as D (5 bases). V was clipped by 5 bases and J by 0 bases, with 14 bases between them. Germline CDR1 is SGHDT and CDR2 is YYEEEE. The CDR3 has 15 residues. The CDR3 DNA reads TGTGCCAGCAGTTGGGGACTGAACCCTAACTATGGCTACACCTTC. It specifies CASSWGLNPNYGYTF.